Here is one TCR beta chain with its context. Antigen specificity is unknown. Other nucleotide sequences from this sample produce the same CDR3. This CDR3 has 14 amino acids. V lost 2 bases and J lost 0, with 6 bases in between. Germline CDR1 and CDR2: SGHRS and YFSETQ. The sample originates from a study of shared clonotypes between healthy human individuals. Study context: For every donor, three CD4 naive, three CD4 memory, two CD8 naive and one CD8 memory plates were used. Study results and limitations: Clonotypes that were shared across four donors made up around 5% of naive CD4 clonotypes.

Deep-level running was used for the assay. The protocol was immunoSEQ multiplex PCR, while the TCRdb copy is restricted to in-frame clones and leaves out a portion. The sample has a few million clones; around 93% are singletons. The receptor comes from a man younger than 35 in good health. Some clones in this sample may be carry-over from other donors' samples. Sequenced: naive CD4+ T cells from PBMCs. Subset noted: CD45RA+ positively selected. The chain uses TRBV5-1 and TRBJ1-3; D unclear. The CDR3 sequence: CASSLDSSGNTIYF. CDR3 sequence (DNA): TGCGCCAGCAGCTTAGATTCCTCTGGAAACACCATATATTTT.